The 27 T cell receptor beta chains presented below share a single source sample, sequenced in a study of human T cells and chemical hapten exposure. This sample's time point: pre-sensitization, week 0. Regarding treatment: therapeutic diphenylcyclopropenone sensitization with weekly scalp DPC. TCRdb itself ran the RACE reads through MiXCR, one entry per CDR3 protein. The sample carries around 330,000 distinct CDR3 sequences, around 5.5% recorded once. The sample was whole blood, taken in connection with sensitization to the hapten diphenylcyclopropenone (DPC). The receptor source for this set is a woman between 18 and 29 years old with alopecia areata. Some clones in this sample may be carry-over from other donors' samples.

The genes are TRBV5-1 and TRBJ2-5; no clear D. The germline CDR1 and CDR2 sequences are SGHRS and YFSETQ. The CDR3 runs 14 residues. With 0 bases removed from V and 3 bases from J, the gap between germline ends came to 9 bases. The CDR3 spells CASSLVGKEETQYF. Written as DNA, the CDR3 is TGCGCCAGCAGCTTGGTAGGGAAGGAAGAGACCCAGTACTTC.

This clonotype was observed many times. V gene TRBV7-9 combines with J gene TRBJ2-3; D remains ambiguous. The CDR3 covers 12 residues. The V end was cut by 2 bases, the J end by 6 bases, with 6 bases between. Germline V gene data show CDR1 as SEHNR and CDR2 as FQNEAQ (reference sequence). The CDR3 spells CASSLISDTQYF. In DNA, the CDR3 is TGTGCCAGCAGCTTAATATCGGATACGCAGTATTTT.

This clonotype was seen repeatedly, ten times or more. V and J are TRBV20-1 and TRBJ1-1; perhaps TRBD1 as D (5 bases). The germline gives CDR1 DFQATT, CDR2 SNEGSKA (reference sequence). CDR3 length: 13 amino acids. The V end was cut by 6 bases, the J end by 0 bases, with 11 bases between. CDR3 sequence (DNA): TGCAGTGCCAAGACAGTTCTGAACACTGAAGCTTTCTTT. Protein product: CSAKTVLNTEAFF.

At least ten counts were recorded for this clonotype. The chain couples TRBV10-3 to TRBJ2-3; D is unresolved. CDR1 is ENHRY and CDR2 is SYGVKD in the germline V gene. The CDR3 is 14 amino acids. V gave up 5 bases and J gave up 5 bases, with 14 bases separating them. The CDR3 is CAISTSLGGDTQYF. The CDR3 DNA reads TGTGCCATCAGTACGTCCCTCGGTGGAGATACGCAGTATTTT.

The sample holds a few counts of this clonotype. The CDR3 coding sequence is TGTGCCAGCAGCCCACAACTGACAGCTTATGAAAAACTGTTTTTT. It yields the protein CASSPQLTAYEKLFF. The rearrangement joins TRBV7-2 to TRBJ1-4; a weak D match, TRBD1 (5 bases). Germline CDR1 is SGHTA and CDR2 is FQGNSA. The CDR3 consists of 15 residues. Trimming removed 5 bases from V and 6 bases from J, with 16 bases in between. The complete variable domain, with remaining parts taken from reference TRBV7-2 and TRBJ1-4, reads GAGVSQSPSNKVTEKGKDVELRCDPISGHTALYWYRQSLGQGLEFLIYFQGNSAPDKSGLPSDRFSAERTGGSVSTLTIQRTQQEDSAVYLCASSPQLTAYEKLFFGSGTQLSVL.

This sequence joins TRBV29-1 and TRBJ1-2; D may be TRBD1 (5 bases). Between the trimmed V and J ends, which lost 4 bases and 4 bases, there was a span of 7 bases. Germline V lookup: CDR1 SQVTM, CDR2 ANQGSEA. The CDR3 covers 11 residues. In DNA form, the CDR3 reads TGCAGCGTTGGTCAGGGCTATGGCTACACCTTC. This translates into CSVGQGYGYTF.

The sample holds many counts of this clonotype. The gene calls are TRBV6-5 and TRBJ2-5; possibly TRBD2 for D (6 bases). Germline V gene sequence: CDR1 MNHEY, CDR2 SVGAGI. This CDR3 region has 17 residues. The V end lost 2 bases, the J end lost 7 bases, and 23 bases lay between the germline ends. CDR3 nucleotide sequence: TGTGCCAGCAGTTACGGGGTAGGGGACCGGGGGTCGGTGACCCAGTACTTC. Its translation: CASSYGVGDRGSVTQYF.

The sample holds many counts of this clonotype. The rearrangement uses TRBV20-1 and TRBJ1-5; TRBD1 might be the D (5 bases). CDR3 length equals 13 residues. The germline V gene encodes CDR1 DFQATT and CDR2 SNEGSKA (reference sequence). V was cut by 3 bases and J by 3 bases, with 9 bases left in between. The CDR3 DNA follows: TGCAGTGCTAGGGGGCAGGTCAATCAGCCCCAGCATTTT. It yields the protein CSARGQVNQPQHF.

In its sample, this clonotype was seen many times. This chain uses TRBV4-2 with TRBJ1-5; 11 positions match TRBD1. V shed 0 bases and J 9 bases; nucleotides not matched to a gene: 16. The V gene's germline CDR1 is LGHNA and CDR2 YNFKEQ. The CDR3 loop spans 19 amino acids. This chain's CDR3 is CASSQDLPQGQGDQGPQHF. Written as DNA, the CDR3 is TGTGCCAGCAGCCAAGATCTGCCTCAGGGACAGGGGGATCAGGGGCCCCAGCATTTT.

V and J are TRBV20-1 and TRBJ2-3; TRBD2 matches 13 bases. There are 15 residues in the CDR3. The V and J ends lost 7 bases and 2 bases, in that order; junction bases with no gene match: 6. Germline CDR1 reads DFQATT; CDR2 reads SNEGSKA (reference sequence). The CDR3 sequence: CSGSGTSGITDTQYF. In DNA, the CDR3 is TGCAGTGGATCCGGGACTAGCGGGATCACAGATACGCAGTATTTT.

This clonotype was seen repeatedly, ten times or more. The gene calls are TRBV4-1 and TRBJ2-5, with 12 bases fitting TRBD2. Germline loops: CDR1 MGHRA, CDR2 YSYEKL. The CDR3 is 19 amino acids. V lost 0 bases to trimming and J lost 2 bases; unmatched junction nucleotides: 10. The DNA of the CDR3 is TGCGCCAGCAGCCAAGAGAAACTAGCGGGGGGTCCTCGGCAAGAGACCCAGTACTTC. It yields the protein CASSQEKLAGGPRQETQYF.

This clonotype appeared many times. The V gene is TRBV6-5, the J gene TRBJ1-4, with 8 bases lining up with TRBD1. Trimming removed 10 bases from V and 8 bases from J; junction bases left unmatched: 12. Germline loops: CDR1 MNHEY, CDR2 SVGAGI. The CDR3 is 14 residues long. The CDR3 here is CATKSLQGGEKLFF. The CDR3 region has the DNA TGTGCCACCAAATCGTTACAGGGGGGAGAAAAACTGTTTTTT.

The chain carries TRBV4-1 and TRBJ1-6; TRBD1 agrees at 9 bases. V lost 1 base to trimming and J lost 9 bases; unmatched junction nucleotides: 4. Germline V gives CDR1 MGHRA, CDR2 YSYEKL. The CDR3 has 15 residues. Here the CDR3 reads CASSQGQGVVSPLHF. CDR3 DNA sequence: TGCGCCAGCAGCCAAGGACAGGGGGTTGTTTCACCCCTCCACTTT.

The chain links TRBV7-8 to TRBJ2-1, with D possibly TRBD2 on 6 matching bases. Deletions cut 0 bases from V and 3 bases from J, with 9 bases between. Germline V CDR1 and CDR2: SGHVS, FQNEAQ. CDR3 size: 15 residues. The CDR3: CASSLAEGDYNEQFF. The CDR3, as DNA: TGTGCCAGCAGCTTAGCGGAGGGCGACTACAATGAGCAGTTCTTC.

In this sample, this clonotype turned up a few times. DNA of the CDR3: TGTGCCAGCAGCCCTCAGATTTCTAGCACAGATACGCAGTATTTT. Translated: CASSPQISSTDTQYF. This chain links TRBV7-2 with TRBJ2-3; no definite D call. This CDR3 spans 15 amino acids. Germline lookup yields CDR1 SGHTA and CDR2 FQGNSA. Trimming stripped 5 bases from V and 0 bases from J, with 12 bases between.

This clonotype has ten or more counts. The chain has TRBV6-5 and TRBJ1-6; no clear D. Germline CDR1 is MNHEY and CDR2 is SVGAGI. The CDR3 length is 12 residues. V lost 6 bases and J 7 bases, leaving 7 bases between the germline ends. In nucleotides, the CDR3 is TGTGCCAGCAGCTATCTGAATTCACCCCTCCACTTT. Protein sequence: CASSYLNSPLHF.

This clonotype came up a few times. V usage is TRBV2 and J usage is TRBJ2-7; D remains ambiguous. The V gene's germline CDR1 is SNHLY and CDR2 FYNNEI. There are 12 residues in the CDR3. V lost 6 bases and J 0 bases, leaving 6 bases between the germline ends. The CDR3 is CASRSDSYEQYF. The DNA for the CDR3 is TGTGCCAGCAGGTCCGACTCCTACGAGCAGTACTTC.

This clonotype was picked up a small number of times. Written as DNA, the CDR3 is TGCGCCAGCAGCTTGGACAGGATCGGCTATGGCTACACCTTC. Its translation: CASSLDRIGYGYTF. The chain recombines TRBV5-1 with TRBJ1-2; D is perhaps TRBD1 (5 bases). CDR1 is SGHRS, CDR2 YFSETQ, per germline. Deletions cut 0 bases from V and 4 bases from J, with 10 bases between. The length of the CDR3 is 14 residues.

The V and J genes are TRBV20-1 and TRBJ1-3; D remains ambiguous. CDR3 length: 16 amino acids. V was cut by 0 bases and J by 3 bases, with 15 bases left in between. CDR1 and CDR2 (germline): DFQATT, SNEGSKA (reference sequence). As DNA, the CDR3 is TGCAGTGCTAGAGACTTCTTTTCCTCAGGTGGAAACACCATATATTTT. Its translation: CSARDFFSSGGNTIYF.

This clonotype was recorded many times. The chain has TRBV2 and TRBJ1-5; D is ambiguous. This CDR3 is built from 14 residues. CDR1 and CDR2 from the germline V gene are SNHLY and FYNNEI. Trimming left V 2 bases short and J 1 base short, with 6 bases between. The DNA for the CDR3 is TGTGCCAGCAGTGAAAGACTGAGCAATCAGCCCCAGCATTTT. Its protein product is CASSERLSNQPQHF.

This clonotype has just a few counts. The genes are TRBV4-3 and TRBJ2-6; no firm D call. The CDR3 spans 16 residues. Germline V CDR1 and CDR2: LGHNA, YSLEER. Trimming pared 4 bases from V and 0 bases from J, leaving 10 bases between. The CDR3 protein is CASSPGPSSGANVLTF. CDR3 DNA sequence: TGCGCCAGCAGCCCGGGCCCTAGCTCTGGGGCCAACGTCCTGACTTTC.

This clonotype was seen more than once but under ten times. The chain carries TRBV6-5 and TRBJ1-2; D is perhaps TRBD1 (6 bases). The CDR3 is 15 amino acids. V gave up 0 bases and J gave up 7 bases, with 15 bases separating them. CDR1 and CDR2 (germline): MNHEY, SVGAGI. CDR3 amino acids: CASSYSDTRGLGYTF. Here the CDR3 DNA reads TGTGCCAGCAGTTACTCGGATACCAGGGGTCTTGGCTACACCTTC.

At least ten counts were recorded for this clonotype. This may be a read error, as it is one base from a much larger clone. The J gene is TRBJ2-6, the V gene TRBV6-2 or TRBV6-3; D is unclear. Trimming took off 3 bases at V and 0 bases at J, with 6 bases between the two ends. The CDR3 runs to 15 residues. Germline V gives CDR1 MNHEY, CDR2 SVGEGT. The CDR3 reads CASSYDSSGANVLTF. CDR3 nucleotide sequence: TGTGCCAGCAGTTATGACTCCTCTGGGGCCAACGTCCTGACTTTC.

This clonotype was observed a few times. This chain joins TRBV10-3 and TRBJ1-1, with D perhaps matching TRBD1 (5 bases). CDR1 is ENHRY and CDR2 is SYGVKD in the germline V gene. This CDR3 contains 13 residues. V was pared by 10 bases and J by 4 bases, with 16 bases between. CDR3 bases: TGTGCCACCAGGGCTACGGCGGCCACTGAAGCTTTCTTT. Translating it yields CATRATAATEAFF.

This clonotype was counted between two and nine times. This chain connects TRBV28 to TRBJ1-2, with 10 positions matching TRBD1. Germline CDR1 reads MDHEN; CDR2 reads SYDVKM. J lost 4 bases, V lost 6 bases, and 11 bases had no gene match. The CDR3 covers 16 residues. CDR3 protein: CASRLTGTGEAYGYTF. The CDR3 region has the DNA TGTGCCAGCAGGCTAACCGGGACAGGGGAGGCCTATGGCTACACCTTC.

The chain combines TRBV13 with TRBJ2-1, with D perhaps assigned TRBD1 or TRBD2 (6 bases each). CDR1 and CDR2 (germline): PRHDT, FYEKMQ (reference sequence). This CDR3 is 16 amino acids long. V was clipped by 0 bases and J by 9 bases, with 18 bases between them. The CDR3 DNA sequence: TGTGCCAGCAGCTTAGGACAGGGAGGTTTAGTGAGTGAGCAGTTCTTC. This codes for CASSLGQGGLVSEQFF.

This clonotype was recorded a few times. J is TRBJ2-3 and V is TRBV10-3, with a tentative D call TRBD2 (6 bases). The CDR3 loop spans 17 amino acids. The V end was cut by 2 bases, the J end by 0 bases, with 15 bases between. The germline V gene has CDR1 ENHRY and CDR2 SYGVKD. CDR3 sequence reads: CAISEVGGIASTDTQYF. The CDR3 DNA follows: TGTGCCATCAGTGAGGTGGGGGGAATCGCTAGCACAGATACGCAGTATTTT.